This TCR beta chain was found in a study of T cell responses to AZD1222 COVID-19 vaccine. Study findings and constraints: Increases in Spike-specific TCR breadth and depth were seen after two AZD1222 doses. Dominant at 160-218 and 743-854, vaccine-associated CD4 TCRs also spanned spike.

Measured with immunoSEQ multiplex PCR; TCRdb has only the in-frame clones, and not every one. The table includes 77,000 or so clones, approximately 89% detected once. V dropped 4 bases and J dropped 0; count of bases not matched to a gene: 7. Per the germline V gene, CDR1 is MGHRA and CDR2 is YSYEKL. CDR3 length: 17 amino acids. This clone was seen just once. Antigen unknown. This rearrangement joins TRBV4-1 to TRBJ2-3; TRBD2 matches 10 bases. The source of this sequence is an adult who received the AZD1222 COVID-19 vaccine. Material: peripheral blood, obtained 28 days after the second AZD1222 dose. The DNA for the CDR3 is TGCGCCAGCAGCCGTACCGAACTAGCGGGGAGCACAGATACGCAGTATTTT. This codes for CASSRTELAGSTDTQYF.